The 17 T cell receptor beta chains below come from one sample, sequenced in a study of shared clonotypes between healthy human individuals. Profiling relied on immunoSEQ multiplex PCR, and the TCRdb table lists in-frame clones only, not all of them. The table has about 120,000 clones, more than 65% seen once. Material: memory CD8+ T cells sorted from blood. Subset given: CD45RO+ cells pooled with CCR7-negative TemRA cells. The receptors come from a woman aged 25 to 45 in good health.

The gene calls are TRBV15 and TRBJ2-2; 12 nucleotides line up with TRBD1. Germline lookup yields CDR1 LNHNV and CDR2 YYDKDF (reference sequence). CDR3 length: 17 residues. V trimming: 0 bases; J trimming: 7 bases; junction bases outside the gene matches: 6. CDR3 nucleotide sequence: TGTGCCACCAGCAGAGAGAGAGGGACAGGGGGCGGCGGGGAGCTGTTTTTT. This translates into CATSRERGTGGGGELFF.

This chain connects TRBV5-1 to TRBJ2-1; D gene ambiguous. Germline V CDR1 and CDR2: SGHRS, YFSETQ. V was shortened by 2 bases and J by 3 bases, with 6 bases between the two germline ends. This CDR3 spans 13 amino acids. CDR3 loop: CASSFRYYNEQFF. CDR3 nucleotides: TGCGCCAGCAGCTTCAGATACTACAATGAGCAGTTCTTC.

The chain has TRBV9 and TRBJ2-3; D unclear. Trimming removed 0 bases from V and 4 bases from J, with 18 bases in between. The CDR3 is made up of 17 amino acids. Per the germline V gene, CDR1 is SGDLS and CDR2 is YYNGEE. The CDR3 is CASSVAPDRARADTQYF. As DNA, the CDR3 is TGTGCCAGCAGCGTAGCACCGGACCGCGCAAGGGCAGATACGCAGTATTTT.

This clone has only a few counts. This sequence joins TRBV19 and TRBJ1-1, with no clear D. The CDR3 length is 16 residues. Germline lookup yields CDR1 LNHDA and CDR2 SQIVND (reference sequence). V lost 0 bases and J lost 0, with 11 bases in between. This chain's CDR3 is CASSIDWENLNTEAFF. CDR3 nucleotide sequence: TGTGCCAGTAGTATAGATTGGGAGAACTTGAACACTGAAGCTTTCTTT.

The chain recombines TRBV6-1 with TRBJ2-1; 9 bases agree with TRBD2. The CDR3 loop spans 11 amino acids. The V gene end was trimmed by 6 bases and the J gene end by 10 bases; junction bases not matched to a gene: 1. The germline V gene has CDR1 MNHNS and CDR2 SASEGT. CDR3 amino acids: CASRLAGEQFF. CDR3 in DNA: TGTGCCAGCAGGCTAGCGGGGGAGCAGTTCTTC.

This chain joins TRBV19 and TRBJ1-1, with 7 nucleotides matching TRBD1. Per germline, CDR1 LNHDA and CDR2 SQIVND (reference sequence). The CDR3 covers 15 residues. V dropped 4 bases and J dropped 1; count of bases not matched to a gene: 6. The CDR3 DNA sequence: TGTGCCAGTAGTACCTACGGGACAGCGAACACTGAAGCTTTCTTT. This encodes CASSTYGTANTEAFF.

This rearrangement joins TRBV6-1 to TRBJ2-1; no firm D call. V was trimmed by 6 bases and J by 8 bases, leaving 20 bases between them. Germline loops: CDR1 MNHNS, CDR2 SASEGT. The CDR3 extends over 15 amino acids. For the CDR3, the DNA is TGTGCCAGCAGCCCTCAAGCTGGCCGTTTCGATGAGCAGTTCTTC. Protein sequence: CASSPQAGRFDEQFF.

Note on this clone: A read error may explain this, as a much larger clone is one base away. Other DNA sequences in this specimen translate into the identical CDR3. The rearrangement uses TRBV5-6 and TRBJ2-7; D call uncertain. V was pared by 4 bases and J by 0 bases, with 5 bases between. CDR3 length equals 12 residues. From germline, CDR1 is SGHDT and CDR2 YYEEEE. The CDR3 here is CASSQSSYEQYF. CDR3 nucleotides: TGTGCCAGCAGCCAGAGCTCCTACGAGCAGTACTTC.

This clone was counted between two and nine times. The V gene is TRBV5-1, the J gene TRBJ2-5; 7 bases are a match to TRBD2. V was clipped by 4 bases and J by 5 bases; unmatched bases: 8. The CDR3 covers 14 residues. Germline CDR1 is SGHRS and CDR2 is YFSETQ. The CDR3 spells CASSERDVLETQYF. The CDR3 DNA reads TGCGCCAGCAGCGAGCGGGATGTGTTGGAGACCCAGTACTTC. The variable domain in full, with the rest retrieved from reference TRBV5-1 and TRBJ2-5, is KAGVTQTPRYLIKTRGQQVTLSCSPISGHRSVSWYQQTPGQGLQFLFEYFSETQRNKGNFPGRFSGRQFSNSRSEMNVSTLELGDSALYLCASSERDVLETQYFGPGTRLLVL.

This clone was detected a few times. This chain joins TRBV7-1 and TRBJ2-6; tentative D call: TRBD2 (5 bases). TRBV7-1 is flagged as an ORF with uncertain function. This CDR3 is built from 18 residues. V was shortened by 5 bases and J by 1 base, with 18 bases between the two germline ends. CDR3 in amino acids: CASSQNSHGESGANVLTF. The CDR3 DNA reads TGTGCCAGCAGCCAAAACAGTCACGGGGAATCTGGGGCCAACGTCCTGACTTTC.

This sequence joins TRBV7-2 and TRBJ1-5; tentatively, D is TRBD1 (6 bases). Germline CDR1 SGHTA, CDR2 FQGNSA. V lost 4 bases to trimming and J lost 4 bases, with 11 bases between them. This CDR3 contains 14 residues. In DNA, the CDR3 is TGTGCCAGCAGCTACCTCACAGGGAATCAGCCCCAGCATTTT. Its protein product is CASSYLTGNQPQHF.

V usage is TRBV6-1 and J usage is TRBJ2-3, with D tentatively TRBD2 (7 bases). The CDR3 covers 16 residues. V dropped 1 base and J dropped 7 bases, with 18 bases sitting between them. The germline CDR1 and CDR2 sequences are MNHNS and SASEGT. CDR3 sequence reads: CASSEDGGGGGNTQYF. CDR3 nucleotides: TGTGCCAGCAGTGAAGATGGCGGGGGAGGGGGAAATACGCAGTATTTT.

The sample holds a few counts of this clone. CDR3 loop: CAWTLGVQGTEAFF. CDR3 sequence (DNA): TGTGCCTGGACTTTGGGGGTTCAGGGCACTGAAGCTTTCTTT. This chain joins TRBV30 and TRBJ1-1; D might be TRBD1 (5 bases). Trimming took off 4 bases at V and 4 bases at J, with 16 bases between the two ends. The CDR3 spans 14 residues. Looked up from germline, CDR1 is GTSNPN and CDR2 is SVGIG (reference sequence). The full variable domain, completed using reference TRBV30 and TRBJ1-1, is SQTIHQWPATLVQPVGSPLSLECTVEGTSNPNLYWYRQAAGRGLQLLFYSVGIGQISSEVPQNLSASRPQDRQFILSSKKLLLSDSGFYLCAWTLGVQGTEAFFGQGTRLTVV.

Notes on this clone: This sample also contains other DNA sequences that code for the same CDR3. This chain uses TRBV6-4 with TRBJ2-3, with TRBD1 matching 7 bases. The CDR3 has 13 residues. Per the germline V gene, CDR1 is MRHNA and CDR2 is SNTAGT. The V and J ends lost 5 bases and 3 bases, in that order; junction bases with no gene match: 2. The CDR3 is CASSTGETDTQYF. The DNA of the CDR3 is TGTGCCAGCAGTACAGGGGAGACAGATACGCAGTATTTT.

To note about this clone: Other DNA variants within this sample encode the same CDR3. The rearrangement links TRBV15 to TRBJ1-4; D is perhaps TRBD1 (6 bases). V was trimmed by 6 bases and J by 5 bases, leaving 13 bases between them. CDR1 is LNHNV, CDR2 YYDKDF, per germline (reference sequence). This CDR3 has 14 residues. The CDR3 is CATSKGQGNEKLFF. In DNA, the CDR3 is TGTGCCACCAGTAAGGGGCAGGGGAATGAAAAACTGTTTTTT.

This clone was seen a handful of times. This chain uses TRBV4-2 with TRBJ1-4, with 7 nucleotides matching TRBD1. The junction had 3 bases not matched to a gene; V was cut back by 1 base and J by 4 bases. Germline assignment: CDR1 LGHNA and CDR2 YNFKEQ. The CDR3 length is 15 residues. The CDR3 loop reads CASSQGQGHNEKLFF. CDR3 bases: TGTGCCAGCAGCCAAGGACAGGGACATAATGAAAAACTGTTTTTT.

This clone was recorded many times. Here the CDR3 DNA reads TGTGCCAGCAGTGACGTCGCGGAGGGGGGCACAGATACGCAGTATTTT. It encodes CASSDVAEGGTDTQYF. J is TRBJ2-3 and V is TRBV6-4, with D perhaps assigned TRBD1 or TRBD2 (6 bases each). V was pared by 2 bases and J by 1 base, with 13 bases between. Germline V gene data show CDR1 as MRHNA and CDR2 as SNTAGT. This CDR3 comprises 16 residues.